This T cell receptor beta chain was sequenced in a study of PD-L1 blockade in urothelial cancer. Study in general: Study patients had been treated with 0 to 3 previous chemotherapy regimens. Samples came from 3 weeks, at the second dose, and 6 weeks into treatment.

Time point denoted: pretreatment peripheral blood. Samples were collected from each patient before treatment and during treatment. Each patient gave between 1 and 8 of them in total. Only a few counts were recorded for this clone. Antigen specificity is unknown. The CDR3 runs to 15 residues. The V and J ends lost 2 bases and 4 bases, in that order; junction bases with no gene match: 7. The germline V gene has CDR1 SGHNT and CDR2 YENEEA. Sequencing was performed with immunoSEQ multiplex PCR; in TCRdb, only in-frame clones are kept and a portion is missing. Here the sample spans about 86,000 clones, 85% to 90% being singletons. General observations from the study: Clonality of blood TCR below the median before treatment predicted better survival.

This rearrangement joins TRBV11-3 to TRBJ1-2; 7 positions match TRBD1. The clonotype was recovered from a man aged 55 to 70 with urothelial cancer. Specimen: PBMCs, collected around atezolizumab (anti-PD-L1) treatment. As DNA, the CDR3 is TGTGCCAGCAGCTTAATCAACCGGGACAGCTATGGCTACACCTTC. It codes for CASSLINRDSYGYTF.